This TCR beta chain is drawn from a study of T cells in Graves' hyperthyroidism and ophthalmopathy (dated by TCRdb to the late 2010s). Regarding the research as a whole: Peripheral blood samples were taken at the time of initial diagnosis, prior to any treatment. Once sampling was done, hyperthyroidism patients were given methimazole at a starting dose of 30 mg daily, whereas ophthalmopathy patients were given high-dose intravenous methylprednisolone. According to the paper, TCR Vbeta CDR3 sequencing was carried out on about 140 peripheral blood samples, which came from approximately 41 ophthalmopathy, 80 or so hyperthyroidism and approximately 17 progressor patients. Thyroid tissue and blood T-cell repertoires from about six Graves' hyperthyroidism patients were also compared in the study. TCR V-J signatures able to tell the groups apart were searched for in a discovery cohort of 90 to 100 patients, of whom around 43 had Graves' ophthalmopathy and roughly 59 had stable Graves' hyperthyroidism. An independent validation cohort of some 18 hyperthyroidism patients and about 15 patients who later progressed to ophthalmopathy tested prospective prediction of ophthalmopathy. For training and testing, the 100 or so patients in the discovery cohort were randomly divided in a 7:3 ratio. The full study reports these points: During validation, the model predicted progression to ophthalmopathy a median of approximately 6.5 months ahead of onset, with around 70% sensitivity and roughly 75% specificity. Sample size was not statistically predetermined, and blinding of investigators to group allocation was not performed. Ophthalmopathy was separated from stable hyperthyroidism by a 13 V-J signature model, with 85% to 90% sensitivity and about 81% specificity obtained in cross-validation and 80%/75% obtained in testing. Blood samples also contained most of the expanded thyroid clonotypes (frequency above 0.001), which suggests that blood repertoires may reflect thyroid immune responses.

This clonotype was picked up a small number of times. There is no known antigen for this receptor. No clone much larger than this one lies a single base away; base qualities are absent. From cysteine to phenylalanine, the CDR3 is 13 amino acids long. Only the CDR3 DNA is retained, 39 bases long and in frame from the first base. CDR1 and CDR2 are drawn from the germline V gene (reference sequence): LGHDT, YNNKEL. V loses 1 base of germline sequence and J loses 4 bases, and the interval between the two ends is 7 bases. Amplification of TCR beta CDR3 regions was carried out from RNA transcripts. For the first round of RT-PCR on the TCR CDR3, the HTBI primer set was used together with the Qiagen OneStep RT-PCR kit. The libraries were constructed in a second round of multiplex PCR and then size-selected and purified. Libraries were sequenced paired-end with 100 bp reads on an Illumina HiSeq2000. On the authors' methods: Raw data were processed with SOAPnuke, discarding reads with adapters, uncalled bases, mean Phred below 15, or no exact constant-primer or identifier match. High-quality paired reads were merged with COPE v1.2.5, and unique nucleotide sequences were defined as clonotypes. MiTCR v1.1 was used to align the clonotypes against IMGT TRBV, TRBD and TRBJ reference segments. Only V-J combinations with frequency above 0.0001, covering about 99% of repertoires, were analysed. A TCS score was defined as the ratio between F50 (clonal expansion) and ExV (chaos), using BLOSUM62-based TCRdist between CDR3 peptides within each V-J. Welch's t-statistics and random forest reduced roughly 540 V-J features to 10 to 15, which were used in a naive Bayes classifier (R e1071). TCRdb redid the processing of the public reads, applying fastp at Q25 and MiXCR, and retained in-frame beta chains. CDR3 protein sequences are deduplicated, and each keeps its most common genes and DNA. The V and J calls come from TCRdb's annotation, not from the publication. The sample table shows around 500,000 distinct CDR3 sequences, and about 22% are seen once. The top ten constitute about 53% of the sample.

In the ophthalmopathy patients, disease was moderately to severely active, with a Clinical Activity Score of 3 or more, a NOSPECS grade of 4 or more, and a duration of less than 3 months. Any patient with an uncontrolled infection, another autoimmune disease, pregnancy or lactation was excluded. Diagnoses were based on clinical symptoms, serum thyroxine and TRAb, thyroid ultrasound and orbital computed tomography. PBMCs were separated from roughly 10 ml of fresh peripheral blood using Ficoll-Paque density gradient centrifugation. Total RNA was extracted with Trizol reagent, and quality was checked on an Agilent 2100 Bioanalyzer.

The sequence joins TRBV3-1 to TRBJ2-5, with no confident D gene call. The specimen was blood. The sequence was obtained from an older woman with Graves' ophthalmopathy. The CDR3 protein: CASSQGLRETQYF. Read as DNA, the sequence is TGTGCCAGCAGCCAAGGATTGCGAGAGACCCAGTACTTC.